This T cell receptor (beta chain) was recovered during a study of Ad26.COV2.S vaccination and SARS-CoV-2 variants. About the study: The donor belonged to the COV1001 Ad26.COV2.S trial arm.

Germline values: CDR1 MNHEY, CDR2 SVGAGI. The J segment lost 1 base and the V segment lost 5 bases, leaving 4 bases of the junction unmatched. The CDR3 sequence is 15 residues long. Method: immunoSEQ multiplex PCR; TCRdb's copy keeps in-frame clones and lacks some. Among some 250,000 clones, approximately 90% were seen once, and the ten largest hold around 11%. Specified treatment: roughly 19 received Ad26.COV2.S at low or high dose, single or two shots; roughly 5 received placebo; per-sample allocation not given. Samples were taken on day 63 after the first vaccine or placebo injection. The origin of this receptor is a person aged 18-65 years who received the Ad26.COV2.S COVID-19 vaccine or a placebo. V and J are TRBV6-5 and TRBJ2-7; 11 positions agree with TRBD2. The sequences come from peripheral blood, collected in a trial of Ad26.COV2.S vaccine versus placebo. This chain's CDR3 is CASSQGTSGSYEQYF. DNA of the CDR3: TGTGCCAGCAGTCAGGGGACTAGCGGATCCTACGAGCAGTACTTC.